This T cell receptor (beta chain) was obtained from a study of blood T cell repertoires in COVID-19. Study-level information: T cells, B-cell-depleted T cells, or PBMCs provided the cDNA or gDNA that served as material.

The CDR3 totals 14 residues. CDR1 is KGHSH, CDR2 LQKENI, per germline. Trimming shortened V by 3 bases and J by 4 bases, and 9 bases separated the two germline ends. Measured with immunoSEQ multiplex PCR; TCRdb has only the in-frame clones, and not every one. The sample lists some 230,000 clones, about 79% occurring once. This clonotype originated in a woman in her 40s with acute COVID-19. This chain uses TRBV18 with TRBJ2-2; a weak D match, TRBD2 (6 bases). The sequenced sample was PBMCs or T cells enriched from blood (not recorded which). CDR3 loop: CASSPGLGTGELFF. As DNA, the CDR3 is TGTGCCAGCTCACCGGGACTGGGCACCGGGGAGCTGTTTTTT. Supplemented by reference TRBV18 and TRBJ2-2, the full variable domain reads NAGVMQNPRHLVRRRGQEARLRCSPMKGHSHVYWYRQLPEEGLKFMVYLQKENIIDESGMPKERFSAEFPKEGPSILRIQQVVRGDSAAYFCASSPGLGTGELFFGEGSRLTVL.